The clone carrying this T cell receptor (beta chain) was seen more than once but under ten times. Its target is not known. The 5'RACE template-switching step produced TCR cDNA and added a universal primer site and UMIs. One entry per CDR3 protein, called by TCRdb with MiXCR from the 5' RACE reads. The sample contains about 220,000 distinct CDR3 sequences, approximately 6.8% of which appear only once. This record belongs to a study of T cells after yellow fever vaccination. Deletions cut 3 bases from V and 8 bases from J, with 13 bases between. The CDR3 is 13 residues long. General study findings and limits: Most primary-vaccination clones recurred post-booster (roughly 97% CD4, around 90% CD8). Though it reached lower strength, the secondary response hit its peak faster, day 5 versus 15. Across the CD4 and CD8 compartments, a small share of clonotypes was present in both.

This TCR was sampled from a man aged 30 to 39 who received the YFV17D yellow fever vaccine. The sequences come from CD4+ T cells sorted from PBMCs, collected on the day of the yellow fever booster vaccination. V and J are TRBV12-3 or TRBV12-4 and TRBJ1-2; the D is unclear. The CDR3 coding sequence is TGTGCCAGCAGTTTCGAAGGGTACCGCGGCTACACCTTC. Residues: CASSFEGYRGYTF.